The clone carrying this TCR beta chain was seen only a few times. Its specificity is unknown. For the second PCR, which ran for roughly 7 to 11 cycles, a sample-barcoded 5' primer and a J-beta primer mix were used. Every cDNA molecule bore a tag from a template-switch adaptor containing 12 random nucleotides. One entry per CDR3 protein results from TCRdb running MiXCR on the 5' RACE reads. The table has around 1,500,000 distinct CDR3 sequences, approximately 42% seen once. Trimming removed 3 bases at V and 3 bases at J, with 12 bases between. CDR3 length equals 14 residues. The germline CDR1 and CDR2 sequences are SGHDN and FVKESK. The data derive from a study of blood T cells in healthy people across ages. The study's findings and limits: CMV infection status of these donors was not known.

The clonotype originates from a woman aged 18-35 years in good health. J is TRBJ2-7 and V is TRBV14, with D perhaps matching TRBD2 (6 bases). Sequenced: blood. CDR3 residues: CASSHPGGRYEQYF. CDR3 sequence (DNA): TGTGCCAGCAGCCACCCCGGGGGTCGCTACGAGCAGTACTTC.